Below are 18 T cell receptor beta chains sequenced from a single sample in a study of blood T cell repertoires in COVID-19. The table came from immunoSEQ multiplex PCR; TCRdb's copy has only in-frame clones and leaves some out. The table shows a few hundred thousand clones, with around 88% occurring only once. Sequenced input: peripheral blood. These receptors originate from a woman under 40 who had recovered from COVID-19.

For the CDR3, the DNA is TGTGCCACCAGTGATTTTTTACATTTCGGGAATGAGCAGTTCTTC. It yields the protein CATSDFLHFGNEQFF. The chain has TRBV24-1 and TRBJ2-1; no definite D call. Trimming stripped 1 base from V and 7 bases from J, with 13 bases between. The CDR3 is 15 residues long. The germline CDR1 and CDR2 sequences are KGHDR and SFDVKD.

This chain links TRBV28 with TRBJ1-5, with 8 nucleotides matching TRBD1. The V gene's germline CDR1 is MDHEN and CDR2 SYDVKM. The CDR3 spans 14 residues. The V gene end was trimmed by 6 bases and the J gene end by 7 bases; junction bases not matched to a gene: 8. The CDR3 coding sequence is TGTGCCAGCAGGTCCACAGGGGGTGGGCAGCCCCAGCATTTT. Protein: CASRSTGGGQPQHF.

This chain links TRBV6-5 with TRBJ2-7; 8 nucleotides agree with TRBD1. V gave up 4 bases and J gave up 5 bases; unmatched junction bases: 7. The CDR3 spans 14 residues. Germline V gene data show CDR1 as MNHEY and CDR2 as SVGAGI. CDR3 residues: CASSWTGLVDEQYF. CDR3 bases: TGTGCCAGCAGTTGGACAGGGCTTGTGGACGAGCAGTACTTC.

The gene calls are TRBV3-1 (or the pseudogene TRBV3-2) and TRBJ1-1, with no clear D. The CDR3 has 14 residues. Germline V lookup: CDR1 LGHDT, CDR2 YNNKEL (reference sequence). Trimming shortened V by 0 bases and J by 4 bases, and 9 bases separated the two germline ends. For the CDR3, the DNA is TGTGCCAGCAGCCAAGATAAGGAGGTCACTGAAGCTTTCTTT. It is translated as CASSQDKEVTEAFF.

This sequence joins TRBV18 and TRBJ1-4; a possible D gene is TRBD1 (5 bases). CDR1 and CDR2 (germline): KGHSH, LQKENI. The CDR3 covers 16 residues. Trimming pared 0 bases from V and 7 bases from J, leaving 15 bases between. The CDR3: CASSPPNQGSGEKLFF. The CDR3, as DNA: TGTGCCAGCTCACCACCGAACCAGGGATCGGGTGAAAAACTGTTTTTT. The entire variable domain, with the rest obtained from reference TRBV18 and TRBJ1-4, is as follows: NAGVMQNPRHLVRRRGQEARLRCSPMKGHSHVYWYRQLPEEGLKFMVYLQKENIIDESGMPKERFSAEFPKEGPSILRIQQVVRGDSAAYFCASSPPNQGSGEKLFFGSGTQLSVL.

The chain carries TRBV2 and TRBJ2-2; TRBD2 matches at 7 bases. J gave up 5 bases and V 6 bases, and 9 bases lay outside the gene matches. The CDR3 sequence is 15 residues long. Germline CDR1 and CDR2: SNHLY and FYNNEI. CDR3 sequence: CASRAGTTGTGELFF. CDR3 in DNA: TGTGCCAGCAGAGCCGGGACTACAGGAACCGGGGAGCTGTTTTTT.

The J gene is TRBJ1-1, the V gene TRBV2; possible D gene TRBD1, 6 bases. The CDR3 has 14 amino acids. V was trimmed by 6 bases and J by 6 bases, leaving 17 bases between them. The germline CDR1 and CDR2 sequences are SNHLY and FYNNEI. The CDR3: CASRSQGIVPEAFF. Here the CDR3 DNA reads TGTGCCAGCAGATCGCAGGGGATTGTCCCTGAAGCTTTCTTT.

The chain couples TRBV21-1 to TRBJ1-6; the table's D call, TRBD1, was not checked against the DNA. TRBV21-1 is a pseudogene segment. The CDR3 spans 14 residues. CDR3 nucleotide sequence: TGTGCCAGCAGCAAGGGACAGGGAGATTCACCCCTCCACTTT. Protein: CASSKGQGDSPLHF.

This chain joins TRBV5-4 and TRBJ2-7, with a tentative D call TRBD2 (6 bases). Germline V gene sequence: CDR1 SGHNT, CDR2 YYREEE (reference sequence). The V end lost 4 bases, the J end lost 5 bases, and 13 bases lay between the germline ends. This CDR3 has 13 residues. CDR3 region: CASSQRAGNEQYF. DNA of the CDR3: TGTGCCAGCAGCCAAAGGGCGGGAAACGAGCAGTACTTC.

The rearrangement links TRBV28 to TRBJ1-1; no reliable D call. Germline CDR1 reads MDHEN; CDR2 reads SYDVKM. The CDR3 contains 12 residues. Trimming pared 6 bases from V and 2 bases from J, leaving 7 bases between. CDR3 DNA: TGTGCCAGCAGCCTCTTAAACACTGAAGCTTTCTTT. Its protein is CASSLLNTEAFF.

The genes are TRBV19 and TRBJ2-5; D possibly corresponds to TRBD2 (6 bases). Germline values: CDR1 LNHDA, CDR2 SQIVND (reference sequence). Trimming removed 3 bases at V and 9 bases at J, with 14 bases between. The CDR3 is made up of 13 amino acids. The CDR3 nucleotides read TGTGCCAGTAGTATGAAACACCCGGGGGCCCAGTACTTC. As protein: CASSMKHPGAQYF.

The rearrangement uses TRBV7-2 and TRBJ2-7; 8 nucleotides line up with TRBD2. J gave up 5 bases and V 6 bases, and 9 bases lay outside the gene matches. The CDR3 length is 14 residues. Per germline, CDR1 SGHTA and CDR2 FQGNSA. CDR3 nucleotide sequence: TGTGCCAGCAGACTAAACGCGGGAGGACACGAGCAGTACTTC. Its protein product is CASRLNAGGHEQYF.

The V call is TRBV4-3, the J call TRBJ1-1, with 9 positions matching TRBD1. Per germline, CDR1 LGHNA and CDR2 YSLEER. The CDR3 is made up of 16 amino acids. V shed 4 bases and J 0 bases; nucleotides not matched to a gene: 6. The DNA of the CDR3 is TGCGCCAGCAGCCCGCGGACAGGGGATGTGAACACTGAAGCTTTCTTT. Protein: CASSPRTGDVNTEAFF.

The chain employs TRBV24-1 and TRBJ2-7; 9 bases map to TRBD1. CDR1 is KGHDR, CDR2 SFDVKD, per germline. Germline trimming cut 0 bases from V and 4 bases from J; bases unmatched to any gene: 3. This CDR3 spans 15 amino acids. For the CDR3, the DNA is TGTGCCACCAGTGATTTGGGGACAGGGAGTTACGAGCAGTACTTC. This gives the protein CATSDLGTGSYEQYF.

The rearrangement links TRBV3-1 (or the pseudogene TRBV3-2) to TRBJ1-1, with 7 bases lining up with TRBD1. V shed 5 bases, J shed 10 bases, and the junction held 4 bases outside the gene matches. The CDR3 sequence is 11 residues long. Germline loops: CDR1 LGHDT, CDR2 YNNKEL (reference sequence). This CDR3 is CASSTGVGAFF. For the CDR3, the DNA is TGTGCCAGCAGCACAGGGGTAGGAGCTTTCTTT.

This clone came up once. CDR3 protein: CSVATGGVVNEQFF. DNA of the CDR3: TGCAGCGTTGCTACGGGAGGGGTGGTCAATGAGCAGTTCTTC. The chain joins TRBV29-1 to TRBJ2-1; 8 bases align to TRBD2. Trimming at V came to 4 bases and at J to 6 bases, leaving 8 bases not matched to a gene. The CDR3 runs 14 residues. CDR1 is SQVTM, CDR2 ANQGSEA, per germline.

The V call is TRBV30, the J call TRBJ2-2, with D tentatively TRBD1 (5 bases). Trimming left V 3 bases short and J 3 bases short, with 8 bases between. CDR3 length: 13 residues. The germline gives CDR1 GTSNPN, CDR2 SVGIG (reference sequence). CDR3 residues: CAWSDRYTGELFF. In nucleotides, the CDR3 is TGTGCCTGGAGCGACAGATACACCGGGGAGCTGTTTTTT. Full variable domain (outside the CDR3, taken from reference TRBV30 and TRBJ2-2): SQTIHQWPATLVQPVGSPLSLECTVEGTSNPNLYWYRQAAGRGLQLLFYSVGIGQISSEVPQNLSASRPQDRQFILSSKKLLLSDSGFYLCAWSDRYTGELFFGEGSRLTVL.

The chain couples TRBV4-2 to TRBJ2-5; 13 nucleotides line up with TRBD2. This CDR3 contains 17 residues. Germline lookup yields CDR1 LGHNA and CDR2 YNFKEQ. V lost 3 bases and J lost 5; bases outside the gene matches: 9. The CDR3 here is CASSHGTGTSGTETQYF. CDR3 nucleotide sequence: TGTGCCAGCAGCCACGGAACTGGGACTAGCGGGACGGAGACCCAGTACTTC.